A single sample is the source of the 13 T cell receptor beta chains below, sequenced in a study of blood T cell repertoires in COVID-19. Clones were sequenced by immunoSEQ multiplex PCR, and TCRdb holds only the in-frame ones, with some missing. The sample comprises 200,000 to 250,000 clones, 82% of which are singletons, and 4.9% rests with the top ten. Sequenced: peripheral blood. The receptors were sampled from a woman older than 75 with active or convalescent COVID-19.

Note on this clone: At one end the junction does not follow the germline gene, possibly because of a read error. The gene calls are TRBV20-1 and TRBJ2-7; 7 positions agree with TRBD1. This CDR3 has 11 amino acids. The germline gives CDR1 DFQATT, CDR2 SNEGSKA (reference sequence). The CDR3 reads CSASDGDSRNF. The CDR3 DNA is TGCAGTGCTAGTGATGGGGACAGTAGAAACTTC.

This clone was counted a single time. This chain uses TRBV5-4 with TRBJ1-1; TRBD1 might be the D (5 bases). The CDR3 extends over 13 amino acids. V lost 2 bases and J lost 4, with 9 bases in between. From germline, CDR1 is SGHNT and CDR2 YYREEE (reference sequence). The CDR3 DNA reads TGTGCCAGCAGCTTCGGGGGAGTCACTGAAGCTTTCTTT. Translation gives CASSFGGVTEAFF.

J is TRBJ1-3 and V is TRBV24-1; no firm D call. Looked up from germline, CDR1 is KGHDR and CDR2 is SFDVKD. This CDR3 contains 14 residues. Trimming cost V 3 bases and J 0 bases, with 5 bases left between them. Here the CDR3 DNA reads TGTGCCACCAGTGATCCGTACTCTGGAAACACCATATATTTT. Encoded protein: CATSDPYSGNTIYF.

This clone was observed a single time. V usage is TRBV10-3 and J usage is TRBJ2-1; 9 nucleotides agree with TRBD2. Germline assignment: CDR1 ENHRY and CDR2 SYGVKD. The CDR3 has 13 residues. The J segment lost 7 bases and the V segment lost 6 bases, leaving 4 bases of the junction unmatched. The CDR3 spells CAISDGLANEQFF. The CDR3 DNA reads TGTGCCATCAGCGACGGACTAGCGAATGAGCAGTTCTTC.

The rearrangement joins TRBV6-4 to TRBJ1-1; D is unclear. The CDR3 has 13 amino acids. The V end lost 4 bases, the J end lost 0 bases, and 6 bases lay between the germline ends. Germline V CDR1 and CDR2: MRHNA, SNTAGT. The CDR3 DNA reads TGTGCCAGCAGTGTAGAGATGAACACTGAAGCTTTCTTT. This gives the protein CASSVEMNTEAFF.

V gene TRBV6-2 or TRBV6-3 combines with J gene TRBJ1-1, with 8 bases aligning to TRBD1. This CDR3 region has 16 residues. Germline CDR1 is MNHEY and CDR2 is SVGEGT. J was trimmed by 0 bases and V by 0 bases; bases with no gene match: 3. The CDR3 DNA follows: TGTGCCAGCAGTTACTCGTCAGGGGGCCTGAACACTGAAGCTTTCTTT. This translates into CASSYSSGGLNTEAFF.

V usage is TRBV27 and J usage is TRBJ1-1; D possibly corresponds to TRBD1 (5 bases). Trimming removed 3 bases at V and 6 bases at J, with 8 bases between. There are 12 residues in the CDR3. The V gene's germline CDR1 is MNHEY and CDR2 SMNVEV (reference sequence). CDR3 sequence: CASSFKGSEAFF. CDR3 in DNA: TGTGCCAGCAGTTTCAAGGGGTCTGAAGCTTTCTTT.

The CDR3 coding sequence is TGTGCCAGCAGCTTGACTAGCGGAGGGGACAATGAGCAGTTCTTC. This codes for CASSLTSGGDNEQFF. V and J are TRBV7-9 and TRBJ2-1, with TRBD2 identical over 9 bases. The CDR3 length is 15 residues. The junction had 5 bases not matched to a gene; V was cut back by 3 bases and J by 5 bases. CDR1 is SEHNR and CDR2 is FQNEAQ in the germline V gene (reference sequence).

This clone showed up many times. J is TRBJ1-6 and V is TRBV11-2; tentatively, D is TRBD1 (5 bases). Germline CDR1 reads SGHAT; CDR2 reads FQNNGV. The CDR3 contains 15 residues. V gave up 6 bases and J gave up 7 bases, with 16 bases separating them. The CDR3: CASRSPGRQNSPLHF. The CDR3 coding sequence is TGTGCCAGCAGATCCCCCGGCCGACAGAATTCACCCCTCCACTTT.

This clone was counted a single time. The CDR3 is CASSGGPANQETQYF. Here the CDR3 DNA reads TGCGCCAGCAGTGGAGGACCCGCCAACCAAGAGACCCAGTACTTC. The chain is built from TRBV5-1 and TRBJ2-5, with a tentative D call TRBD2 (5 bases). The CDR3 extends over 15 amino acids. Per the germline V gene, CDR1 is SGHRS and CDR2 is YFSETQ. Between the trimmed V and J ends, which lost 5 bases and 0 bases, there was a span of 14 bases.

This chain joins TRBV9 and TRBJ2-2, with D tentatively TRBD2 (6 bases). The CDR3 loop spans 15 amino acids. The V and J ends lost 4 bases and 1 base respectively, with 11 bases between them. Looked up from germline, CDR1 is SGDLS and CDR2 is YYNGEE. The CDR3 DNA reads as TGTGCCAGCAGCCCCGGGACTGTGAACACCGGGGAGCTGTTTTTT. Translating it yields CASSPGTVNTGELFF.

The rearrangement joins TRBV5-1 to TRBJ1-1; a possible D gene is TRBD1 (5 bases). The germline V gene encodes CDR1 SGHRS and CDR2 YFSETQ. This CDR3 contains 13 residues. V was trimmed by 4 bases and J by 3 bases, leaving 10 bases between them. DNA for the CDR3: TGCGCCAGCAGCAGTGACAGATACACTGAAGCTTTCTTT. Translation gives CASSSDRYTEAFF.

V is TRBV19 and J is TRBJ2-1; weak D call: TRBD1 (7 bases). The V and J ends lost 3 bases and 3 bases respectively, with 18 bases between them. CDR3 length equals 17 residues. Germline V gene lookup returns CDR1 LNHDA and CDR2 SQIVND (reference sequence). DNA of the CDR3: TGTGCCAGTAGTATCATCAGGGGGGCAGGTCGCTACAATGAGCAGTTCTTC. This encodes CASSIIRGAGRYNEQFF.